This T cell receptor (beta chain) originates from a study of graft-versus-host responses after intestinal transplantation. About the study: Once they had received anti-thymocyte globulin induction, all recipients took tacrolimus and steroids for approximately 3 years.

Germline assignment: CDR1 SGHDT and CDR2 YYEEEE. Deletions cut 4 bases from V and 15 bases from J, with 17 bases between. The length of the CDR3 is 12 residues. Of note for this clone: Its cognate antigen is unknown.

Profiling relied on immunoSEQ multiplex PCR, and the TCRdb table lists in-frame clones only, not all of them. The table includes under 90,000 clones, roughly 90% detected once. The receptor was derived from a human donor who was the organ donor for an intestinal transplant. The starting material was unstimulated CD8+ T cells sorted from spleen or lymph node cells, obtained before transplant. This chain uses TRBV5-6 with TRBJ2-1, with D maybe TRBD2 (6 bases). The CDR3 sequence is CASSVPAGFVFF. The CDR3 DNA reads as TGTGCCAGCAGCGTCCCGGCGGGATTTGTGTTCTTC.